The sequence of this TCR beta chain was determined in a study of blood T cell repertoires in COVID-19. As for the study in general: The United States, Italy and Spain provided the acute and convalescent COVID-19 samples.

This clone is judged medium-sized (0.01 to 0.1%). Germline V gene lookup returns CDR1 SEHNR and CDR2 FQNEAQ (reference sequence). This CDR3 is 14 amino acids long. V shed 5 bases and J 7 bases; nucleotides not matched to a gene: 11. Original handling: Using reference gene primer amplification, nucleated cell counts were estimated. Sequenced by immunoSEQ multiplex PCR; TCRdb stores in-frame clones only, minus some. V and J calls and clone size follow that table, whereas D and trimming were derived from the DNA. This sample has 140,000 or so clones, with around nine tenths found just once. The gene calls are TRBV7-9 and TRBJ2-7; TRBD1 agrees at 7 bases. This TCR came from a woman aged 45-60 years with active or convalescent COVID-19. Specimen: peripheral blood. The CDR3 coding sequence is TGTGCCAGCAGCCCCCTAGGGGGCTTGTGGGAGCAGTACTTC. Translating gives CASSPLGGLWEQYF.